Following are 12 T cell receptor beta chains from one sample sequenced in a study of control samples from healthy donors and cancer patients. The repertoire was sequenced with immunoSEQ multiplex PCR; TCRdb's copy has only in-frame clones and lacks some. The sample consists of tens of thousands of clones, 84% of them appearing once. Material for sequencing was PBMCs. These TCRs come from a woman between 50 and 59 years old with lung cancer.

This clone was detected once. The chain has TRBV18 and TRBJ1-3, with a weak D call TRBD1 (5 bases). Germline V gives CDR1 KGHSH, CDR2 LQKENI. The CDR3 has 15 amino acids. The V end was cut by 3 bases, the J end by 4 bases, with 13 bases between. The CDR3 nucleotides are TGTGCCAGCTCACCTCCGGGGGGGAACGGAAACACCATATATTTT. Amino acid sequence: CASSPPGGNGNTIYF.

The CDR3 protein is CASSSTHRAAFYGYTF. The CDR3 DNA reads TGTGCCAGCAGCTCTACTCATAGGGCAGCATTCTATGGCTACACCTTC. The J gene is TRBJ1-2, the V gene TRBV21-1. TRBV21-1 is flagged as a pseudogene. The CDR3 contains 16 residues.

This rearrangement joins TRBV10-1 to TRBJ1-1; D ambiguous. This CDR3 spans 13 amino acids. Germline CDR1 WNHNN, CDR2 SYGVQD (reference sequence). The V and J ends lost 3 bases and 1 base respectively, with 6 bases between them. CDR3 sequence: CASSDHRNTEAFF. In DNA form, the CDR3 reads TGCGCCAGCAGTGACCACAGGAACACTGAAGCTTTCTTT.

The CDR3 DNA is TGTGCCAGCAGCGTAGCTAAGAGGGGGTATGGCTACACCTTC. Residues: CASSVAKRGYGYTF. The V call is TRBV9, the J call TRBJ1-2; perhaps TRBD1 as D (6 bases). The V gene lost 0 bases and the J gene lost 5 bases, with 11 bases spanning the gap. The CDR3 is made up of 14 amino acids. The germline V gene has CDR1 SGDLS and CDR2 YYNGEE.

This sequence joins TRBV7-9 and TRBJ1-4; D ambiguous. This CDR3 region has 14 residues. V was clipped by 1 base and J by 3 bases, with 6 bases between them. Germline lookup yields CDR1 SEHNR and CDR2 FQNEAQ (reference sequence). The DNA for the CDR3 is TGTGCCAGCAGCTTAGGAGCAGCTAATGAAAAACTGTTTTTT. This sequence encodes CASSLGAANEKLFF.

Written as DNA, the CDR3 is TGTGCCAGCAGTGAAGCTTTAGTGGACCTTAATGAAAAACTGTTTTTT. Protein: CASSEALVDLNEKLFF. The chain combines TRBV2 with TRBJ1-4, with no clear D. V lost 0 bases to trimming and J lost 4 bases, with 12 bases between them. This CDR3 is built from 16 residues. Germline CDR1 reads SNHLY; CDR2 reads FYNNEI.

This CDR3 is CASSLAGDYGYTF. The DNA of the CDR3 is TGTGCCAGCAGCTTAGCAGGGGACTATGGCTACACCTTC. The chain combines TRBV11-2 with TRBJ1-2; D is perhaps TRBD1 (6 bases). Trimming removed 1 base at V and 3 bases at J, with 6 bases between. CDR1 is SGHAT and CDR2 is FQNNGV in the germline V gene. The CDR3 covers 13 residues.

The chain has TRBV27 and TRBJ1-2; TRBD1 agrees at 8 bases. J was trimmed by 5 bases and V by 5 bases; bases with no gene match: 4. Germline V gives CDR1 MNHEY, CDR2 SMNVEV (reference sequence). The CDR3 covers 13 residues. The DNA for the CDR3 is TGTGCCAGCAGTCCGACAGGGGAGTATGGCTACACCTTC. Its translation is CASSPTGEYGYTF.

This chain links TRBV6-2 or TRBV6-3 with TRBJ2-7; 7 nucleotides align to TRBD1. This CDR3 spans 13 amino acids. Trimming removed 6 bases from V and 6 bases from J; junction bases left unmatched: 8. Per germline, CDR1 MNHEY and CDR2 SVGEGT. CDR3 sequence reads: CASSQGTDGEQYF. CDR3 bases: TGTGCCAGCAGCCAGGGGACAGACGGCGAGCAGTACTTC.

This clone came up a few times. V gene TRBV6-5 combines with J gene TRBJ1-6; possibly TRBD1 for D (6 bases). The V and J ends lost 6 bases and 5 bases respectively, with 14 bases between them. Germline V lookup: CDR1 MNHEY, CDR2 SVGAGI. The CDR3 length is 15 residues. The CDR3 bases are TGTGCCAGCAGATCCCTTCAGGGGAATAATTCACCCCTCCACTTT. Its translation is CASRSLQGNNSPLHF.

In its sample, this clone was seen a few times. The chain is built from TRBV18 and TRBJ1-2, with a possible D match to TRBD1 (5 bases). Looked up from germline, CDR1 is KGHSH and CDR2 is LQKENI. Trimming took off 0 bases at V and 6 bases at J, with 14 bases between the two ends. The CDR3 runs 15 residues. In nucleotides, the CDR3 is TGTGCCAGCTCACCACCGCCCCCGGGGGAGAATGGCTACACCTTC. As protein: CASSPPPPGENGYTF.

This clone was seen more than once but under ten times. The chain recombines TRBV5-1 with TRBJ1-3; 10 bases align to TRBD1. Germline V CDR1 and CDR2: SGHRS, YFSETQ. J gave up 2 bases and V 4 bases, and 6 bases lay outside the gene matches. This CDR3 is 16 amino acids long. This chain's CDR3 is CASSPTGTGAGNTIYF. CDR3 sequence (DNA): TGCGCCAGCAGCCCTACCGGGACAGGGGCTGGAAACACCATATATTTT.